The 22 T cell receptor beta chains below were found in one sample sequenced in a study of cytomegalovirus exposure and HLA in healthy donors. PCR involved 60 Vbeta and 13 Jbeta primers. Profiled with immunoSEQ multiplex PCR; TCRdb holds only in-frame clones, not every one. The sample lists some 160,000 clones, about 80% seen once, with approximately 1.5% in the top ten. Sequenced: PBMCs. The receptors were gathered from a man aged 35 to 55 in good health and CMV-seronegative.

The rearrangement links TRBV7-9 to TRBJ2-5; a weak D match, TRBD2 (5 bases). The length of the CDR3 is 16 residues. V was trimmed by 5 bases and J by 2 bases, leaving 18 bases between them. Germline CDR1 and CDR2: SEHNR and FQNEAQ (reference sequence). CDR3 loop: CASSKPEGVRQETQYF. DNA for the CDR3: TGTGCCAGCAGCAAACCCGAGGGAGTTCGACAAGAGACCCAGTACTTC.

The genes are TRBV29-1 and TRBJ2-7; 9 nucleotides match TRBD2. V gave up 8 bases and J gave up 2 bases; unmatched junction bases: 4. The CDR3 is 12 residues long. Germline-derived CDR1 and CDR2 are SQVTM and ANQGSEA. Here the CDR3 reads CSPSGETYEQYV. The CDR3, as DNA: TGCAGCCCTAGCGGGGAGACCTACGAGCAGTACGTC.

This chain connects TRBV28 to TRBJ2-7, with 12 bases matching TRBD2. The CDR3 length is 15 residues. Germline lookup yields CDR1 MDHEN and CDR2 SYDVKM. J gave up 5 bases and V 5 bases, and 7 bases lay outside the gene matches. The DNA for the CDR3 is TGTGCCAGCAGTAGAGGACTAGCGGGAAGCAACGAGCAGTACTTC. Translation: CASSRGLAGSNEQYF.

CDR3 coding DNA: TGTGCCAGCAGCTCGGACAGGGGAGCCTACAATGAGCAGTTCTTC. Residues: CASSSDRGAYNEQFF. The V call is TRBV7-2, the J call TRBJ2-1; 9 bases map to TRBD1. The CDR3 runs to 15 residues. The V gene end was trimmed by 4 bases and the J gene end by 2 bases; junction bases not matched to a gene: 3. Germline lookup yields CDR1 SGHTA and CDR2 FQGNSA. The variable domain in full, with the rest retrieved from reference TRBV7-2 and TRBJ2-1, is GAGVSQSPSNKVTEKGKDVELRCDPISGHTALYWYRQSLGQGLEFLIYFQGNSAPDKSGLPSDRFSAERTGGSVSTLTIQRTQQEDSAVYLCASSSDRGAYNEQFFGPGTRLTVL.

This clone was seen a few times. V and J are TRBV9 and TRBJ2-1; 8 bases map to TRBD1. This CDR3 spans 17 amino acids. Germline V CDR1 and CDR2: SGDLS, YYNGEE. V gave up 0 bases and J gave up 5 bases; unmatched junction bases: 10. The CDR3 here is CASSVASPGTGNNEQFF. The CDR3 DNA reads as TGTGCCAGCAGCGTAGCCTCACCTGGGACAGGTAACAATGAGCAGTTCTTC.

J is TRBJ2-7 and V is TRBV5-4; 8 nucleotides align to TRBD2. There are 15 residues in the CDR3. CDR1 is SGHNT, CDR2 YYREEE, per germline (reference sequence). V shed 0 bases, J shed 2 bases, and the junction held 4 bases outside the gene matches. CDR3 bases: TGTGCCAGCAGCTTGGCGGGACTAGTTACCTACGAGCAGTACTTC. This codes for CASSLAGLVTYEQYF. Variable domain in full (rest from reference TRBV5-4 and TRBJ2-7): ETGVTQSPTHLIKTRGQQVTLRCSSQSGHNTVSWYQQALGQGPQFIFQYYREEENGRGNFPPRFSGLQFPNYSSELNVNALELDDSALYLCASSLAGLVTYEQYFGPGTRLTVT.

V and J are TRBV6-5 and TRBJ1-2; D not certain. The CDR3 spans 15 residues. Germline V gene lookup returns CDR1 MNHEY and CDR2 SVGAGI. The V end lost 0 bases, the J end lost 5 bases, and 13 bases lay between the germline ends. CDR3 in amino acids: CASSYSGDKGYGYTF. For the CDR3, the DNA is TGTGCCAGCAGTTACTCGGGAGACAAGGGATATGGCTACACCTTC.

This rearrangement joins TRBV27 to TRBJ1-6; D possibly corresponds to TRBD1 (6 bases). The CDR3 covers 16 residues. The V and J ends lost 1 base and 0 bases respectively, with 7 bases between them. The germline gives CDR1 MNHEY, CDR2 SMNVEV (reference sequence). CDR3 in amino acids: CASSLWGHSYNSPLHF. CDR3 in DNA: TGTGCCAGCAGTTTATGGGGACACTCCTATAATTCACCCCTCCACTTT.

V and J are TRBV6-1 and TRBJ2-7; tentative D call: TRBD2 (7 bases). CDR3 length: 14 amino acids. CDR1 is MNHNS and CDR2 is SASEGT in the germline V gene. Trimming cost V 8 bases and J 5 bases, with 19 bases left between them. The CDR3 sequence: CASGGAGTYHEQYF. DNA for the CDR3: TGTGCCAGCGGGGGGGCAGGAACGTACCACGAGCAGTACTTC.

In this sample, this clone is medium-sized (0.01 to 0.1%). The chain links TRBV19 to TRBJ1-1; D might be TRBD1 (5 bases). The CDR3 covers 14 residues. Germline CDR1 is LNHDA and CDR2 is SQIVND (reference sequence). V dropped 3 bases and J dropped 3 bases, with 11 bases sitting between them. Here the CDR3 DNA reads TGTGCCAGTAGTATCATGGGGCTTGACACTGAAGCTTTCTTT. This translates into CASSIMGLDTEAFF.

This clone has just a few counts. The chain uses TRBV21-1 and TRBJ2-4; TRBD1, the table's D call, was not compared with the DNA. TRBV21-1 is a listed pseudogene. The CDR3 totals 14 residues. CDR3 nucleotide sequence: TGTGCCAGCAGGGGGGGACAGAAGAAAAACATTCAGTACTTC. This gives the protein CASRGGQKKNIQYF.

The chain uses TRBV29-1 and TRBJ2-1; D remains ambiguous. Germline CDR1 reads SQVTM; CDR2 reads ANQGSEA. Trimming stripped 2 bases from V and 3 bases from J, with 5 bases between. CDR3 length equals 12 residues. The chain's CDR3 is CSVESFYNEQFF. The CDR3 nucleotides read TGCAGCGTTGAAAGCTTCTACAATGAGCAGTTCTTC.

CDR3 protein: CASRVLGQPQETQYF. The CDR3 bases are TGTGCCAGCAGAGTACTTGGACAGCCCCAAGAGACCCAGTACTTC. This chain connects TRBV2 to TRBJ2-5, with a tentative D call TRBD1 (6 bases). The CDR3 extends over 15 amino acids. Trimming left V 6 bases short and J 1 base short, with 15 bases between. From germline, CDR1 is SNHLY and CDR2 FYNNEI.

This chain uses TRBV28 with TRBJ2-7, with TRBD1 matching 10 bases. Trimming removed 5 bases from V and 3 bases from J; junction bases left unmatched: 7. The CDR3 loop spans 15 amino acids. The V gene's germline CDR1 is MDHEN and CDR2 SYDVKM. This CDR3 is CASSRPGQGFYEQYF. The CDR3 DNA reads as TGTGCCAGCAGTCGACCGGGACAGGGGTTCTACGAGCAGTACTTC.

This clone was observed a few times. This rearrangement joins TRBV11-2 to TRBJ1-2; D is perhaps TRBD1 (5 bases). V lost 2 bases and J 5 bases, leaving 12 bases between the germline ends. This CDR3 comprises 14 residues. Germline CDR1 and CDR2: SGHAT and FQNNGV. The CDR3 nucleotides read TGTGCCAGCAGCTTATTATCCAGGGAATATGGCTACACCTTC. Translation gives CASSLLSREYGYTF. Variable domain in full (rest from reference TRBV11-2 and TRBJ1-2): EAGVAQSPRYKIIEKRQSVAFWCNPISGHATLYWYQQILGQGPKLLIQFQNNGVVDDSQLPKDRFSAERLKGVDSTLKIQPAKLEDSAVYLCASSLLSREYGYTFGSGTRLTVV.

The DNA for the CDR3 is TGTGCCAGCAGATCCAGGGGCCTTCTCTATAGCAATCAGCCCCAGCATTTT. It encodes CASRSRGLLYSNQPQHF. The chain recombines TRBV28 with TRBJ1-5, with TRBD1 as a possible D gene (6 bases). Germline lookup yields CDR1 MDHEN and CDR2 SYDVKM. With 6 bases removed from V and 0 bases from J, the gap between germline ends came to 18 bases. This CDR3 has 17 residues. Variable domain in full (rest from reference TRBV28 and TRBJ1-5): DVKVTQSSRYLVKRTGEKVFLECVQDMDHENMFWYRQDPGLGLRLIYFSYDVKMKEKGDIPEGYSVSREKKERFSLILESASTNQTSMYLCASRSRGLLYSNQPQHFGDGTRLSIL.

V gene TRBV30 combines with J gene TRBJ1-1, with D unclear. The CDR3 runs 12 residues. From germline, CDR1 is GTSNPN and CDR2 SVGIG (reference sequence). Deletions cut 5 bases from V and 3 bases from J, with 10 bases between. The CDR3 nucleotides are TGTGCCTGGGGCCTTGGTCACACTGAAGCTTTCTTT. Translated, it gives CAWGLGHTEAFF.

The chain combines TRBV15 with TRBJ2-6; 11 bases align to TRBD1. Germline CDR1 LNHNV, CDR2 YYDKDF (reference sequence). Trimming took 6 bases from V and 1 from J; bases not matched to a gene: 2. The CDR3 extends over 16 amino acids. The CDR3 DNA reads TGTGCCACCAGTGGGACAGGGGGATCTGGGGCCAACGTCCTGACTTTC. It is translated as CATSGTGGSGANVLTF.

V and J are TRBV9 and TRBJ2-7; TRBD1 might be the D (6 bases). Germline CDR1 and CDR2: SGDLS and YYNGEE. Trimming removed 2 bases from V and 0 bases from J, with 15 bases in between. This CDR3 is built from 16 residues. For the CDR3, the DNA is TGTGCCAGCAGCGTGTGGACAGCGCAAAACTCCTACGAGCAGTACTTC. Translated: CASSVWTAQNSYEQYF.

For the CDR3, the DNA is TGTGCCAGCAGCGGACTAGCAGGAAACATTCAGTACTTC. It yields the protein CASSGLAGNIQYF. This chain links TRBV6-5 with TRBJ2-4, with 8 bases identical to TRBD2. With 6 bases clipped from V and 6 bases from J, the junction kept 4 bases outside the gene matches. CDR3 length equals 13 residues. In germline, CDR1 is MNHEY, CDR2 SVGAGI.

The rearrangement uses TRBV25-1 and TRBJ2-7, with 7 bases lining up with TRBD1. The V gene's germline CDR1 is MGHDK and CDR2 SYGVNS. Trimming removed 7 bases from V and 2 bases from J; junction bases left unmatched: 5. The CDR3 totals 13 residues. CDR3 protein: CASTGQETYEQYF. The CDR3, as DNA: TGTGCCAGCACCGGACAGGAGACCTACGAGCAGTACTTC.

The genes are TRBV5-6 and TRBJ2-1; TRBD2 agrees at 7 bases. Germline CDR1 is SGHDT and CDR2 is YYEEEE. V lost 2 bases and J lost 5; bases outside the gene matches: 7. CDR3 length: 15 amino acids. The CDR3 here is CASSFKGGSNNEQFF. CDR3 bases: TGTGCCAGCAGCTTTAAAGGCGGGAGTAACAATGAGCAGTTCTTC. The full variable domain, rest sourced from reference TRBV5-6 and TRBJ2-1, is DAGVTQSPTHLIKTRGQQVTLRCSPKSGHDTVSWYQQALGQGPQFIFQYYEEEERQRGNFPDRFSGHQFPNYSSELNVNALLLGDSALYLCASSFKGGSNNEQFFGPGTRLTVL.